Each of the 21 T cell receptor beta chains below was sequenced from the same sample in a study of vaccination effects on CD4 cells after COVID-19. TCRdb's copy holds only in-frame clones and misses some; the assay was immunoSEQ multiplex PCR. The data show 50,000 to 65,000 clones, roughly 80% seen once. Their antigen targets remain unknown. Expansion with viral peptide pools was applied to antigen-specific CD4+ T cells by the ViraFEST assay prior to sequencing. Researchers isolated CD4+ T cells once ten to eleven days of culture had elapsed. Sequenced material: CD4+ T cells from PBMCs cultured with HCoV-229E spike peptides, taken before COVID-19 vaccination. The receptors derive from a human donor who received a COVID-19 vaccine.

The chain recombines TRBV3-1 (or the pseudogene TRBV3-2) with TRBJ2-5; tentatively, D is TRBD2 (6 bases). The germline CDR1 and CDR2 sequences are LGHDT and YNNKEL (reference sequence). V was shortened by 4 bases and J by 5 bases, with 14 bases between the two germline ends. This CDR3 is built from 14 residues. In DNA form, the CDR3 reads TGTGCCAGCAGCCCCCCCGGAGGGGTGGAGACCCAGTACTTC. Its translation: CASSPPGGVETQYF.

The chain joins TRBV7-2 to TRBJ1-1; D might be TRBD1 (5 bases). CDR3 length: 13 amino acids. Germline V gives CDR1 SGHTA, CDR2 FQGNSA. V was pared by 3 bases and J by 7 bases, with 12 bases between. In DNA form, the CDR3 reads TGTGCCAGCAGCTTCTTTGGACATCTTGAAGCTTTCTTT. Its protein is CASSFFGHLEAFF.

The chain uses TRBV2 and TRBJ1-5; D not certain. The CDR3 runs 13 residues. The V gene lost 3 bases and the J gene lost 7 bases, with 10 bases spanning the gap. CDR1 and CDR2 (germline): SNHLY, FYNNEI. The CDR3 bases are TGTGCCAGCAGTGATCGGGTTCGCCAGCCCCAGCATTTT. Translating it yields CASSDRVRQPQHF.

The chain couples TRBV6-2 or TRBV6-3 to TRBJ1-5; 7 nucleotides agree with TRBD1. Germline V gene lookup returns CDR1 MNHEY and CDR2 SVGEGT. With 3 bases clipped from V and 11 bases from J, the junction kept 7 bases outside the gene matches. CDR3 length: 13 amino acids. CDR3 coding DNA: TGTGCCAGCAGTTATGAGGTCGGGACAGCCCAGCATTTT. Its protein product is CASSYEVGTAQHF.

V is TRBV5-1 and J is TRBJ1-4; possible D gene TRBD1, 5 bases. V lost 0 bases and J lost 6, with 6 bases in between. The CDR3 runs to 13 residues. Germline loops: CDR1 SGHRS, CDR2 YFSETQ. The CDR3 region is CASSLGGDEKLFF. CDR3 nucleotides: TGCGCCAGCAGCTTGGGGGGGGATGAAAAACTGTTTTTT.

This chain links TRBV6-2 or TRBV6-3 with TRBJ2-1; 10 bases agree with TRBD2. Germline V gene sequence: CDR1 MNHEY, CDR2 SVGEGT. The CDR3 has 16 amino acids. V gave up 2 bases and J gave up 2 bases; unmatched junction bases: 3. The CDR3 reads CASSYVLAGAYNEQFF. The CDR3 bases are TGTGCCAGCAGTTACGTCCTAGCGGGGGCCTACAATGAGCAGTTCTTC.

The chain recombines TRBV19 with TRBJ1-2; TRBD1 might be the D (5 bases). The CDR3 is 17 amino acids. CDR1 is LNHDA and CDR2 is SQIVND in the germline V gene (reference sequence). Trimming took 1 base from V and 3 from J, leaving 18 bases between them. CDR3 sequence: CASSIGHYLGGDYGYTF. CDR3 DNA sequence: TGTGCCAGTAGTATAGGCCATTACCTCGGGGGGGACTATGGCTACACCTTC.

The rearrangement uses TRBV7-9 and TRBJ1-1; 8 bases match TRBD1. This CDR3 is built from 15 residues. V lost 5 bases and J lost 11; bases outside the gene matches: 16. Germline-derived CDR1 and CDR2 are SEHNR and FQNEAQ (reference sequence). CDR3 bases: TGTGCCAGCAGCAGAGGGGGACAGGAACCGAGTCAGGCTTTCTTT. The encoded protein is CASSRGGQEPSQAFF.

The rearrangement links TRBV27 to TRBJ1-6, with 9 bases that match TRBD1. Germline CDR1 is MNHEY and CDR2 is SMNVEV (reference sequence). The CDR3 runs to 19 residues. The V gene end was trimmed by 5 bases and the J gene end by 2 bases; junction bases not matched to a gene: 13. CDR3 in DNA: TGTGCCAGCAGTCTCTCATCTCCGGGACAGGGAACCTATAATTCACCCCTCCACTTT. This translates into CASSLSSPGQGTYNSPLHF.

The chain carries TRBV19 and TRBJ2-3, with D perhaps TRBD1 or TRBD2 (6 bases each). The CDR3 spans 13 residues. Trimming cost V 6 bases and J 7 bases, with 14 bases left between them. Germline CDR1 LNHDA, CDR2 SQIVND (reference sequence). CDR3 in DNA: TGTGCCAGTAGCGAGGGGGGTCCTAATACGCAGTATTTT. It is translated as CASSEGGPNTQYF.

The chain joins TRBV19 to TRBJ1-5; no reliable D call. In germline, CDR1 is LNHDA, CDR2 SQIVND (reference sequence). The V end was cut by 7 bases, the J end by 0 bases, with 25 bases between. CDR3 length: 19 amino acids. The CDR3 reads CASTDRHSAKSYSNQPQHF. The CDR3 DNA reads as TGTGCCAGTACCGATCGACACAGCGCGAAGAGTTATAGCAATCAGCCCCAGCATTTT.

The chain uses TRBV7-9 and TRBJ2-5; D possibly uses TRBD1 or TRBD2 (5 bases each). The germline V gene has CDR1 SEHNR and CDR2 FQNEAQ (reference sequence). V lost 5 bases and J 7 bases, leaving 17 bases between the germline ends. The CDR3 is 14 residues long. CDR3 sequence: CASSPRGTSGTQYF. The CDR3 DNA reads TGTGCCAGCAGCCCGAGAGGGACCTCGGGGACCCAGTACTTC.

The chain uses TRBV30 and TRBJ1-1; 12 nucleotides agree with TRBD1. CDR3 size: 17 residues. CDR1 and CDR2 (germline): GTSNPN, SVGIG (reference sequence). J was trimmed by 5 bases and V by 3 bases; bases with no gene match: 13. As DNA, the CDR3 is TGTGCCTGGAGGGTTCCGGGACAGGGGGCGCGTTGGACTGAAGCTTTCTTT. It encodes CAWRVPGQGARWTEAFF.

CDR3 region: CASSRSVDQPQHF. DNA of the CDR3: TGTGCCAGCAGTCGTTCCGTTGATCAGCCCCAGCATTTT. The chain links TRBV6-5 to TRBJ1-5, with no clear D. The CDR3 has 13 amino acids. Trimming took 5 bases from V and 5 from J, leaving 10 bases between them. Germline assignment: CDR1 MNHEY and CDR2 SVGAGI.

The chain carries TRBV2 and TRBJ1-2; D not resolved. CDR1 and CDR2 from the germline V gene are SNHLY and FYNNEI. This CDR3 comprises 11 residues. V was cut by 2 bases and J by 3 bases, with 1 base left in between. The CDR3 sequence is CASSEHYGYTF. Written as DNA, the CDR3 is TGTGCCAGCAGTGAACACTATGGCTACACCTTC.

J is TRBJ2-1 and V is TRBV30; TRBD2 matches at 10 bases. Germline V gene sequence: CDR1 GTSNPN, CDR2 SVGIG (reference sequence). V dropped 4 bases and J dropped 4; count of bases not matched to a gene: 1. The CDR3 has 13 amino acids. The chain's CDR3 is CAWTSGGYNEQFF. The CDR3 bases are TGTGCCTGGACTAGCGGGGGATACAATGAGCAGTTCTTC.

The V and J genes are TRBV24-1 and TRBJ2-3; D is possibly TRBD1 (6 bases). This CDR3 has 16 residues. From germline, CDR1 is KGHDR and CDR2 SFDVKD. The ends were cut back, 5 bases at V and 0 bases at J, with 14 bases in the middle. This CDR3 is CATSGQDRDSTDTQYF. CDR3 in DNA: TGTGCCACCAGTGGCCAGGACAGAGACAGCACAGATACGCAGTATTTT.

This chain links TRBV30 with TRBJ1-5, with D possibly TRBD1 on 5 matching bases. Germline CDR1 is GTSNPN and CDR2 is SVGIG (reference sequence). V shed 2 bases and J shed 0 bases, with 11 bases lying between them. This CDR3 spans 15 amino acids. The DNA of the CDR3 is TGTGCCTGGAGTCGTGACAGCAATAGCAATCAGCCCCAGCATTTT. Residues: CAWSRDSNSNQPQHF. The complete variable domain, with remaining parts taken from reference TRBV30 and TRBJ1-5, reads SQTIHQWPATLVQPVGSPLSLECTVEGTSNPNLYWYRQAAGRGLQLLFYSVGIGQISSEVPQNLSASRPQDRQFILSSKKLLLSDSGFYLCAWSRDSNSNQPQHFGDGTRLSIL.

V and J are TRBV5-1 and TRBJ2-3; possibly TRBD1 for D (6 bases). Between the trimmed V and J ends, which lost 4 bases and 3 bases, there was a span of 12 bases. Germline V gives CDR1 SGHRS, CDR2 YFSETQ. The CDR3 has 14 amino acids. In DNA form, the CDR3 reads TGCGCCAGCAGCGATCCTCAGGGGACAGATACGCAGTATTTT. It codes for CASSDPQGTDTQYF. Based on the CDR3 plus reference TRBV5-1 and TRBJ2-3, the full variable domain is KAGVTQTPRYLIKTRGQQVTLSCSPISGHRSVSWYQQTPGQGLQFLFEYFSETQRNKGNFPGRFSGRQFSNSRSEMNVSTLELGDSALYLCASSDPQGTDTQYFGPGTRLTVL.

This rearrangement joins TRBV10-3 to TRBJ2-5, with 12 bases identical to TRBD1. Germline CDR1 is ENHRY and CDR2 is SYGVKD. Unmatched junction bases numbered 7, after V lost 5 bases and J lost 3 bases. The CDR3 is 16 amino acids. The CDR3 coding sequence is TGTGCCATCAGTAGGGCCGGGACAGGGGGCGAAGAGACCCAGTACTTC. It encodes CAISRAGTGGEETQYF.

The V gene is TRBV19, the J gene TRBJ1-3; 7 bases fit TRBD1. Per the germline V gene, CDR1 is LNHDA and CDR2 is SQIVND (reference sequence). This CDR3 comprises 14 residues. Trimming at V came to 9 bases and at J to 8 bases, leaving 13 bases not matched to a gene. CDR3 sequence (DNA): TGTGCCAGCACCACTCTGACAGGGTCGGACACCATATATTTT. It yields the protein CASTTLTGSDTIYF.